Listed below are T cell receptor beta chains from one sample, sequenced in a study of response to subunit inactivated influenza vaccine. TCRdb re-called the RT-PCR reads through MiXCR, storing one row per CDR3 protein. The sample lists 550,000 to 600,000 distinct CDR3 sequences, around 11% occurring once. This specimen consisted of PBMCs from blood, obtained on the day of vaccination. These receptors all stem from a man aged 50 or older who received an inactivated influenza vaccine. Each CDR3 is given with its conserved first and last residue. Fields, in order: clone size, D gene, J gene, V gene, CDR3 DNA, CDR3 protein. The D gene is left open where the match is weak. Clone size is given for some rows only: seen once, a few or many times, or a class if the clone is expanded.

clone_size: .
d_call: TRBD2
j_call: TRBJ2-1
v_call: TRBV7-9
cdr3_nt: TGTGCCAGCAGCTTTTACGAGCGGGAGGGCAACAATGAGCAGTTCTTC
cdr3_aa: CASSFYEREGNNEQFF

clone_size: many
d_call: TRBD1
j_call: TRBJ2-3
v_call: TRBV7-9
cdr3_nt: TGTGCCAGCAGCTCAACAGGGGGCCCCGATACGCAGTATTTT
cdr3_aa: CASSSTGGPDTQYF

clone_size: many
d_call: TRBD2
j_call: TRBJ2-1
v_call: TRBV6-2/TRBV6-3
cdr3_nt: TGTGCCAGCAGTGCGCGTTCGCTAGCGGGAGACAATGAGCAGTTCTTC
cdr3_aa: CASSARSLAGDNEQFF

clone_size: .
d_call: TRBD2
j_call: TRBJ2-7
v_call: TRBV4-2
cdr3_nt: TGTGCCAGCAGCCAAGAAACGTTAGCGGGAGGGGAGCAGTACTTC
cdr3_aa: CASSQETLAGGEQYF

clone_size: few
d_call: TRBD1
j_call: TRBJ2-1
v_call: TRBV29-1
cdr3_nt: TGCAGCGTGCTTGGACAGGGGGTGCTCAATGAGCAGTTCTTC
cdr3_aa: CSVLGQGVLNEQFF

clone_size: many
d_call: TRBD1
j_call: TRBJ1-2
v_call: TRBV12-3/TRBV12-4
cdr3_nt: TGTGCCAGCAGTTTAGCAGACAGGGGAAATGGCTACACCTTC
cdr3_aa: CASSLADRGNGYTF

clone_size: many
d_call: TRBD2
j_call: TRBJ2-3
v_call: TRBV3-1
cdr3_nt: TGTGCCAGCAGTTCAAGCGGGGCGGCGGGAGATACGCAGTATTTT
cdr3_aa: CASSSSGAAGDTQYF

clone_size: few
d_call: .
j_call: TRBJ2-7
v_call: TRBV5-1
cdr3_nt: TGCGCCAGCAGCTACGAGGGTTCGTACGAGCAGTACTTC
cdr3_aa: CASSYEGSYEQYF

clone_size: .
d_call: .
j_call: TRBJ2-5
v_call: TRBV20-1
cdr3_nt: TGCAGTGCTAGACAGAACCAAGAGACCCAGTACTTC
cdr3_aa: CSARQNQETQYF

clone_size: many
d_call: TRBD2
j_call: TRBJ2-1
v_call: TRBV29-1
cdr3_nt: TGCAGCGTTACTATAGCGGGAGATGGAGGTGAGCAGTTCTTC
cdr3_aa: CSVTIAGDGGEQFF

clone_size: few
d_call: TRBD1
j_call: TRBJ2-2
v_call: TRBV5-1
cdr3_nt: TGCGCCAGTTGGCCGGGACAGGCTAACACCGGGGAGCTGTTTTTT
cdr3_aa: CASWPGQANTGELFF

clone_size: .
d_call: TRBD1
j_call: TRBJ1-6
v_call: TRBV4-3
cdr3_nt: TGCGCCAGCAGCCTAGACAGGGACTCACCCCTCCACTTT
cdr3_aa: CASSLDRDSPLHF

clone_size: .
d_call: .
j_call: TRBJ2-1
v_call: TRBV24-1
cdr3_nt: TGTGCCACCAGTGGTCCCGACTACAATGAGCAGTTCTTC
cdr3_aa: CATSGPDYNEQFF

clone_size: many
d_call: .
j_call: TRBJ2-1
v_call: TRBV29-1
cdr3_nt: TGCAGCGTTGACGCCTATCCCGCTTCCGGTGAGCAGTTCTTC
cdr3_aa: CSVDAYPASGEQFF

clone_size: .
d_call: TRBD1
j_call: TRBJ1-2
v_call: TRBV5-6
cdr3_nt: TGTGCCAGCAGCCCCCGGACAGGGGATGGCTACACCTTC
cdr3_aa: CASSPRTGDGYTF

clone_size: few
d_call: .
j_call: TRBJ1-5
v_call: TRBV6-1
cdr3_nt: TGTGCCAGCGCTAAGGGGGGTAGCAATCAGCCCCAGCATTTT
cdr3_aa: CASAKGGSNQPQHF

clone_size: many
d_call: .
j_call: TRBJ1-6
v_call: TRBV7-9
cdr3_nt: TGTGCCAGCAGCTCGACGGGGAGGACCTATAATTCACCCCTCCACTTT
cdr3_aa: CASSSTGRTYNSPLHF

clone_size: few
d_call: TRBD2
j_call: TRBJ2-1
v_call: TRBV9
cdr3_nt: TGTGCCAGCGGCGCTCCGGGACTAGCGGGAGAGGCCTCCTACAATGAGCAGTTCTTC
cdr3_aa: CASGAPGLAGEASYNEQFF

clone_size: .
d_call: .
j_call: TRBJ2-3
v_call: TRBV3-1
cdr3_nt: TGTGCCAGCAGCCAATTGGGCACAGATACGCAGTATTTT
cdr3_aa: CASSQLGTDTQYF

clone_size: few
d_call: .
j_call: TRBJ1-6
v_call: TRBV12-3/TRBV12-4
cdr3_nt: TGTGCCAGCAGTTTGGGGTCCGGCCAGAATTCACCCCTCCACTTT
cdr3_aa: CASSLGSGQNSPLHF

clone_size: few
d_call: .
j_call: TRBJ2-3
v_call: TRBV6-2/TRBV6-3
cdr3_nt: TGTGCCAGGACAAGGGAACTAAATGCAGATACGCAGTATTTT
cdr3_aa: CARTRELNADTQYF

clone_size: few
d_call: .
j_call: TRBJ2-4
v_call: TRBV27
cdr3_nt: TGTGCCAGCAGTTTAATCCCAGGGAGAGCCAAAAACATTCAGTACTTC
cdr3_aa: CASSLIPGRAKNIQYF

clone_size: few
d_call: TRBD2
j_call: TRBJ2-1
v_call: TRBV11-2
cdr3_nt: TGTGCCAGCAGGTTAGCGGGGGTTCTAGATAATGAGCAGTTCTTC
cdr3_aa: CASRLAGVLDNEQFF

clone_size: few
d_call: TRBD2
j_call: TRBJ2-1
v_call: TRBV25-1
cdr3_nt: TGTGCCACCTCGGGACTAGCGGGAGGCCTGAGCTACAATGAGCAGTTCTTC
cdr3_aa: CATSGLAGGLSYNEQFF

clone_size: .
d_call: TRBD2
j_call: TRBJ2-3
v_call: TRBV4-2
cdr3_nt: TGTGCCAGCAGTAGGTTAGCGGGAGAACTAGATACGCAGTATTTT
cdr3_aa: CASSRLAGELDTQYF

clone_size: many
d_call: .
j_call: TRBJ1-1
v_call: TRBV15
cdr3_nt: TGTGCCACCAGCAGAGAGTCAATTGAAGCTTTCTTT
cdr3_aa: CATSRESIEAFF

clone_size: .
d_call: .
j_call: TRBJ2-5
v_call: TRBV27
cdr3_nt: TGTGCCAGCAGTGGTCTCCCCATGTACCAAGAGACCCAGTACTTC
cdr3_aa: CASSGLPMYQETQYF

clone_size: .
d_call: TRBD2
j_call: TRBJ2-5
v_call: TRBV20-1
cdr3_nt: TGCAGTGCTAGGGGGGCTCTAGCGGGACGGGAGACCCAGTACTTC
cdr3_aa: CSARGALAGRETQYF

clone_size: few
d_call: .
j_call: TRBJ2-5
v_call: TRBV7-9
cdr3_nt: TGTGCCAGCAGCTTAGAAACAGCAAGGTGGGAGACCCAGTACTTC
cdr3_aa: CASSLETARWETQYF

clone_size: .
d_call: .
j_call: TRBJ2-1
v_call: TRBV11-2
cdr3_nt: TGTGCCAGCAGCTTAGCTCAGGGCGGCGGTGAGCAGTTCTTC
cdr3_aa: CASSLAQGGGEQFF

clone_size: few
d_call: .
j_call: TRBJ2-1
v_call: TRBV6-5
cdr3_nt: TGTGCCAGCAGTTACTCGTATCGGCAGTTACACAATGAGCAGTTCTTC
cdr3_aa: CASSYSYRQLHNEQFF

clone_size: many
d_call: .
j_call: TRBJ1-1
v_call: TRBV5-1
cdr3_nt: TGCGCCAGCAGTTTTCAGGGTGACACTGAAGCTTTCTTT
cdr3_aa: CASSFQGDTEAFF

clone_size: many
d_call: .
j_call: TRBJ2-1
v_call: TRBV27
cdr3_nt: TGTGCCAGCAGGGGACCGCCTCTCTACAATGAGCAGTTCTTC
cdr3_aa: CASRGPPLYNEQFF

clone_size: many
d_call: TRBD1
j_call: TRBJ1-2
v_call: TRBV5-1
cdr3_nt: TGCGCCAGCAGACATAACCTGGACAGGCGGATTAACTATGGCTACACCTTC
cdr3_aa: CASRHNLDRRINYGYTF

clone_size: many
d_call: TRBD2
j_call: TRBJ2-1
v_call: TRBV5-1
cdr3_nt: TGCGCCACCCAGACTAGCAATGGGGCTCAGCAACAGTTCTTC
cdr3_aa: CATQTSNGAQQQFF

clone_size: many
d_call: .
j_call: TRBJ2-2
v_call: TRBV29-1
cdr3_nt: TGCAGCGTTACAGGGAACACCGGGGAGCTGTTTTTT
cdr3_aa: CSVTGNTGELFF

clone_size: few
d_call: .
j_call: TRBJ2-4
v_call: TRBV6-2/TRBV6-3
cdr3_nt: TGTGCCAGCAGGGCGAGGGATCGAGACATTCAGTACTTC
cdr3_aa: CASRARDRDIQYF

clone_size: few
d_call: TRBD1
j_call: TRBJ1-2
v_call: TRBV5-8
cdr3_nt: TGTGCCAGCAGCTTCGGACAGGCAGGTTATGGCTACACCTTC
cdr3_aa: CASSFGQAGYGYTF

clone_size: many
d_call: .
j_call: TRBJ2-7
v_call: TRBV20-1
cdr3_nt: TGCAGTGCTAGAGACCCTGAGGGCGAGCAGTACTTC
cdr3_aa: CSARDPEGEQYF

clone_size: few
d_call: .
j_call: TRBJ2-3
v_call: TRBV25-1
cdr3_nt: TGTGCCAGCCTACTATGGTGGGAGGGCACAGATACGCAGTATTTT
cdr3_aa: CASLLWWEGTDTQYF

clone_size: .
d_call: .
j_call: TRBJ1-6
v_call: TRBV20-1
cdr3_nt: TGCAGTGCTTACCCCCGAAGGGTGAATTCACCCCTCCACTTT
cdr3_aa: CSAYPRRVNSPLHF

clone_size: .
d_call: .
j_call: TRBJ2-3
v_call: TRBV7-7
cdr3_nt: TGTGCCAGCAGCCTAAATCTCGCCACAGATACGCAGTATTTT
cdr3_aa: CASSLNLATDTQYF

clone_size: few
d_call: .
j_call: TRBJ2-2
v_call: TRBV4-3
cdr3_nt: TGCGCCAGCAGGCCTAATTACCAGGGGTCCGGGGAGCTGTTTTTT
cdr3_aa: CASRPNYQGSGELFF

clone_size: many
d_call: TRBD2
j_call: TRBJ2-1
v_call: TRBV7-3
cdr3_nt: TGTGCCAGCAGCTTAACAAGGGCCACTAGCGGCAATGAGCAGTTCTTC
cdr3_aa: CASSLTRATSGNEQFF

clone_size: few
d_call: TRBD1
j_call: TRBJ1-2
v_call: TRBV12-3/TRBV12-4
cdr3_nt: TGTGCCAGCAGTTTAGGGGGGGGGACAGAGTATGGCTACACCTTC
cdr3_aa: CASSLGGGTEYGYTF

clone_size: .
d_call: .
j_call: TRBJ2-2
v_call: TRBV7-9
cdr3_nt: TGTGCCAGCAGCTTTCTTTCAGGGTCGTACACCGGGGAGCTGTTTTTT
cdr3_aa: CASSFLSGSYTGELFF

clone_size: .
d_call: TRBD2
j_call: TRBJ2-7
v_call: TRBV7-4
cdr3_nt: TGTGCCAGCAGCTTAGCTCTAGCGGCCTACGAGCAGTACTTC
cdr3_aa: CASSLALAAYEQYF